This T cell receptor (beta chain) is drawn from a study of CD8+CD57+ T cells in acquired aplastic anemia. As for the study in general: Sorted CD4+ and CD8+ cell DNA averaged around 3.3 ug.

Researchers used genomic DNA as the template to profile TCR beta VDJ and CDR3. TCRdb re-analysed the reads in MiXCR, keeping a single row per CDR3 protein. The sample holds 200,000 to 300,000 distinct CDR3 sequences; around 82% are singletons and the top ten take about 41%. Study-wide results and limits: Patients and controls had in common 25 to 30 CD8+ CDR3 sequences.

V was clipped by 4 bases and J by 11 bases, with 25 bases between them. Germline CDR1 SGDLS, CDR2 YYNGEE. There are 16 residues in the CDR3. Sequencing involved patients with CD8+CD57+ cell expansion previously shown by flow cytometry. This clonotype was found once. Its target is unknown. J is TRBJ2-1 and V is TRBV9; TRBD1 or TRBD2 may be the D gene (5 bases each). Sequencing used sorted CD4+, CD8+, or CD8+CD57+ T cells (not recorded which) from PBMCs. The TCR sequence derives from a human donor with aplastic anemia. CDR3 sequence (DNA): TGTGCCAGCAGCTTAGAAGGGGTTTCGTGGAGGCCCCAGCAGTTCTTC. Its protein is CASSLEGVSWRPQQFF.